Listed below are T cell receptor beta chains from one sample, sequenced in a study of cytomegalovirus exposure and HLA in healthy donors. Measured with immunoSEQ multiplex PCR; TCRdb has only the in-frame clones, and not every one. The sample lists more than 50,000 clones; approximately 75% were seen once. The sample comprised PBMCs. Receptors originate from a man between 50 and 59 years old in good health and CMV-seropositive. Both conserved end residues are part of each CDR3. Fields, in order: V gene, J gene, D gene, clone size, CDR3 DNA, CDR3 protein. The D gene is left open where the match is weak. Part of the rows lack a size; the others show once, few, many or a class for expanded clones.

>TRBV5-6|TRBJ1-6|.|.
TGTGCCAGCAGCTTTACCGGGTCCTATAATTCACCCCTCCACTTT
CASSFTGSYNSPLHF
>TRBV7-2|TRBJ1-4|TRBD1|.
TGTGCCAGCAGCCCTGACAGGGTGAAACAAAAACTGTTTTTT
CASSPDRVKQKLFF
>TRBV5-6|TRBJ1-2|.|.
TGTGCCAGCAGCTTGGGGCGGCTTTATGGCTACACCTTC
CASSLGRLYGYTF
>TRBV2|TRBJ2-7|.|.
TGTGCCAGCAGGTACTCCTACGAGCAGTACTTC
CASRYSYEQYF
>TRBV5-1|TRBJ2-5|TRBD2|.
TGCGCCAGCAGCACGGGGAGTAGCGGGGGGGCCGGTGAGACCCAGTACTTC
CASSTGSSGGAGETQYF
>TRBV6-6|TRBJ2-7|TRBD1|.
TGTGCCAGCAGTTCGAATGGACAGGGGCGCACCTACGAGCAGTACTTC
CASSSNGQGRTYEQYF
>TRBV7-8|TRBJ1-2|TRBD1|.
TGTGCCAGCAGCTTAGGGACAGGACACTATGGCTACACCTTC
CASSLGTGHYGYTF
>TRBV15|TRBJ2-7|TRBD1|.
TGTGCCACCAGCAACCGACAGGGCGTCTACGAGCAGTACTTC
CATSNRQGVYEQYF
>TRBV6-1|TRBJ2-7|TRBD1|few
TGTGCCAGCAGTCCCATTGAAACAGGGGGCGAGCAGTACTTC
CASSPIETGGEQYF
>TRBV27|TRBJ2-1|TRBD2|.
TGTGCCAGCAGTTCCGGGGGGAGTGAGCAGTTCTTC
CASSSGGSEQFF
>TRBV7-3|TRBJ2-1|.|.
TGTGCCAGCAGCACGACTAACGATAGGGCTGGAGAGCAGTTCTTC
CASSTTNDRAGEQFF
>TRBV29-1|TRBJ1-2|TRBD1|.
TGCAGCGTCGACAGGGAGGATGGCTACACCTTC
CSVDREDGYTF
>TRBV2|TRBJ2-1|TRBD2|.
TGTGCCAGCAGTCGGACTAGCGGGGGATCCTACAATGAGCAGTTCTTC
CASSRTSGGSYNEQFF
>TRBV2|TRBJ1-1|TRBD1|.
TGTGCCAGCAGCCGGGGACAGGGGGCCGCTGAAGCTTTCTTT
CASSRGQGAAEAFF
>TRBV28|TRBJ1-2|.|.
TGTGCCAGCACCCTCGGGGTCTATGGCTACACCTTC
CASTLGVYGYTF
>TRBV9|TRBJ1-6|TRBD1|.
TGTGCCAGCAGCGGGGACAGCCTCTATAATTCACCCCTCCACTTT
CASSGDSLYNSPLHF
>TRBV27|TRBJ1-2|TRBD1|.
TGTGCCAGCAGTTTAAACAGGGGAAATGGCTACACCTTC
CASSLNRGNGYTF
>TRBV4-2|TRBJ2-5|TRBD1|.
TGTGCCAGCAGCCAAGGGGACAGGGCGGGTGAGACCCAGTACTTC
CASSQGDRAGETQYF
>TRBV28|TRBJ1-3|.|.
TGTGCCAGCAGTTTACGGGGGATAGGAGACACCATATATTTT
CASSLRGIGDTIYF
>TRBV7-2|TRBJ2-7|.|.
TGTGCCAGCAGCTTATATCCTGAGGAAAGCTACGAGCAGTACTTC
CASSLYPEESYEQYF
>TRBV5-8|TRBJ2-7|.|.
TGTGCCAGCCGGGGCGGGAATTCCTACGAGCAGTACTTC
CASRGGNSYEQYF
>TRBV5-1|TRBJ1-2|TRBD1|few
TGCGCCAGCAGCTATTCTCCGGGACAGGGCTATGGCTACACCTTC
CASSYSPGQGYGYTF
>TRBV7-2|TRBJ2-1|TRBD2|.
TGTGCCAGCAGATTCCCTAGCGGGGGGGCTAATGAGCAGTTCTTC
CASRFPSGGANEQFF
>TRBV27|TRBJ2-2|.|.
TGTGCCAGCAGTCCTACCCGAGGGACCGGGGAGCTGTTTTTT
CASSPTRGTGELFF
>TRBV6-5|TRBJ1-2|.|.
TGTGCCAGCAGTACCGAGGGTAGGGTAGGGAGTGGCTACACCTTC
CASSTEGRVGSGYTF
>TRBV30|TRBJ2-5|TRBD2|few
TGTGCCTGGAGTCCTACAGGGAGCGGGAGGGCGGAGACCCAGTACTTC
CAWSPTGSGRAETQYF
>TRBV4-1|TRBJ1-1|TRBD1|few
TGCGCCAGCAGCCAAGATAGGGGACAGGGGGCGTGGGACACTGAAGCTTTCTTT
CASSQDRGQGAWDTEAFF
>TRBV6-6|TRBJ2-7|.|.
TGTGCCAGCACAGGGGACTACGAGCAGTACTTC
CASTGDYEQYF
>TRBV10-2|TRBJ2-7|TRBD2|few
TGCGCCAGCAGTGCCCCGGGACTAGCGCGATACGAGCAGTACTTC
CASSAPGLARYEQYF